One and the same sample provided the 30 T cell receptor beta chains below, sequenced in a study of blood T cell repertoires in COVID-19. TCRdb keeps only in-frame clones here, not all; method: immunoSEQ multiplex PCR. The sample consists of 83,000 or so clones, around 87% of them appearing once. Sequences were obtained from peripheral blood. The receptors were sampled from an elderly man with active or convalescent COVID-19.

V usage is TRBV11-3 and J usage is TRBJ2-5; D remains ambiguous. Germline CDR1 and CDR2: SGHNT and YENEEA. The germline V and J ends were trimmed by 5 bases and 5 bases, with 9 bases remaining between them. The CDR3 consists of 12 residues. Here the CDR3 reads CASSREAETQYF. In DNA form, the CDR3 reads TGTGCCAGCAGCCGAGAAGCCGAGACCCAGTACTTC.

This sequence joins TRBV18 and TRBJ2-1; a possible D gene is TRBD2 (6 bases). Germline CDR1 and CDR2: KGHSH and LQKENI. Trimming removed 5 bases from V and 9 bases from J, with 11 bases in between. The CDR3 is 12 amino acids. The CDR3 region has the DNA TGTGCCAGCTCAACTAGCTCTGGTGAGCAGTTCTTC. It codes for CASSTSSGEQFF.

This chain connects TRBV5-5 to TRBJ2-1; D is possibly TRBD2 (5 bases). Germline CDR1 reads SGHKS; CDR2 reads YYEKEE (reference sequence). V dropped 3 bases and J dropped 7 bases, with 11 bases sitting between them. The CDR3 contains 13 residues. The CDR3 DNA sequence: TGTGCCAGCAGCTCGATATCGGGGAATGAGCAGTTCTTC. This gives the protein CASSSISGNEQFF. The complete variable domain, with remaining parts taken from reference TRBV5-5 and TRBJ2-1, reads DAGVTQSPTHLIKTRGQQVTLRCSPISGHKSVSWYQQVLGQGPQFIFQYYEKEERGRGNFPDRFSARQFPNYSSELNVNALLLGDSALYLCASSSISGNEQFFGPGTRLTVL.

This rearrangement joins TRBV10-3 to TRBJ2-1, with D possibly being TRBD1 (5 bases). This CDR3 contains 15 residues. Trimming took 10 bases from V and 5 from J, leaving 21 bases between them. Per the germline V gene, CDR1 is ENHRY and CDR2 is SYGVKD. CDR3 amino acids: CATERNVKGHNEQFF. In DNA form, the CDR3 reads TGTGCCACCGAACGGAACGTTAAGGGGCACAATGAGCAGTTCTTC.

The chain uses TRBV7-9 and TRBJ2-3; TRBD1 aligns across 8 bases. The trim removed 7 bases at V and 4 bases at J, leaving 4 bases unmatched. CDR1 and CDR2 (germline): SEHNR, FQNEAQ (reference sequence). The CDR3 totals 13 residues. The CDR3 DNA sequence: TGTGCCAGCAATCCAGGGGGCTCAGATACGCAGTATTTT. It specifies CASNPGGSDTQYF.

The gene calls are TRBV7-2 and TRBJ1-2, with TRBD1 matching over 8 bases. Germline V lookup: CDR1 SGHTA, CDR2 FQGNSA. V shed 1 base and J 7 bases; nucleotides not matched to a gene: 8. CDR3 length: 15 residues. Here the CDR3 DNA reads TGTGCCAGCAGCTTAGTGTCCAGGGGGCCTGGTGGCTACACCTTC. Protein sequence: CASSLVSRGPGGYTF.

The rearrangement links TRBV11-2 to TRBJ1-3, with unresolved D. The CDR3 spans 14 residues. With 1 base removed from V and 4 bases from J, the gap between germline ends came to 8 bases. CDR1 SGHAT and CDR2 FQNNGV come from the germline V gene. CDR3 region: CASSLGSAGNTIYF. For the CDR3, the DNA is TGTGCCAGCAGCTTAGGAAGTGCGGGAAACACCATATATTTT.

The chain's CDR3 is CASTMGLFQETQYF. CDR3 bases: TGTGCCAGCACCATGGGACTTTTCCAAGAGACCCAGTACTTC. The chain uses TRBV7-9 and TRBJ2-5; possibly TRBD2 for D (6 bases). The CDR3 runs to 14 residues. Germline V gene sequence: CDR1 SEHNR, CDR2 FQNEAQ (reference sequence). V lost 7 bases to trimming and J lost 1 base, with 13 bases between them.

J is TRBJ2-3 and V is TRBV18, with TRBD2 matching 9 bases. The germline V gene has CDR1 KGHSH and CDR2 LQKENI. The V gene end was trimmed by 5 bases and the J gene end by 3 bases; junction bases not matched to a gene: 6. The CDR3 spans 15 residues. CDR3 protein: CASSLAGASTDTQYF. For the CDR3, the DNA is TGTGCCAGCTCATTAGCGGGGGCCTCTACAGATACGCAGTATTTT.

This clone was observed a few times. The chain carries TRBV30 and TRBJ1-2; D not resolved. CDR3 length: 11 residues. Per germline, CDR1 GTSNPN and CDR2 SVGIG (reference sequence). V was shortened by 0 bases and J by 4 bases, with 3 bases between the two germline ends. CDR3 in amino acids: CAWSVAYGYTF. CDR3 in DNA: TGTGCCTGGAGTGTGGCCTATGGCTACACCTTC.

The J gene is TRBJ2-7, the V gene TRBV29-1; TRBD2 aligns across 7 bases. V gave up 4 bases and J gave up 2 bases; unmatched junction bases: 11. This CDR3 is 15 amino acids long. CDR1 is SQVTM, CDR2 ANQGSEA, per germline. The CDR3, as DNA: TGCAGCGTTGTAAGGGAGGGGCTGGGCACCTACGAGCAGTACGTC. Its translation: CSVVREGLGTYEQYV.

The chain employs TRBV10-1 and TRBJ1-1; D gene unclear. Germline V gene sequence: CDR1 WNHNN, CDR2 SYGVQD (reference sequence). The CDR3 has 9 amino acids. V was trimmed by 7 bases and J by 11 bases, leaving 8 bases between them. CDR3 region: CASTGWAFF. CDR3 bases: TGCGCCAGCACGGGATGGGCTTTCTTT.

The rearrangement links TRBV11-1 to TRBJ1-3; no firm D call. V lost 8 bases, J lost 8 bases, and 16 bases lay in between. The CDR3 covers 13 residues. The germline V gene encodes CDR1 SGHAT and CDR2 FQDESV (reference sequence). The CDR3 loop reads CASRSNSRDTIYF. In DNA, the CDR3 is TGTGCCAGCCGCTCAAACTCTCGGGACACCATATATTTT.

The gene calls are TRBV5-4 and TRBJ2-5, with a tentative D call TRBD2 (6 bases). Trimming removed 2 bases at V and 5 bases at J, with 10 bases between. Per germline, CDR1 SGHNT and CDR2 YYREEE (reference sequence). The CDR3 runs 13 residues. CDR3 region: CASSFKAGETQYF. Written as DNA, the CDR3 is TGTGCCAGCAGCTTCAAGGCGGGGGAGACCCAGTACTTC.

This chain links TRBV19 with TRBJ1-5, with 10 nucleotides matching TRBD1. From germline, CDR1 is LNHDA and CDR2 SQIVND (reference sequence). This CDR3 has 15 residues. V shed 4 bases, J shed 6 bases, and the junction held 6 bases outside the gene matches. The CDR3 reads CASSTRDRGGQPQHF. As DNA, the CDR3 is TGTGCCAGTAGTACCCGGGACAGGGGAGGTCAGCCCCAGCATTTT. Looking up the rest from reference TRBV19 and TRBJ1-5 gives the full variable domain: DGGITQSPKYLFRKEGQNVTLSCEQNLNHDAMYWYRQDPGQGLRLIYYSQIVNDFQKGDIAEGYSVSREKKESFPLTVTSAQKNPTAFYLCASSTRDRGGQPQHFGDGTRLSIL.

The count of this clone is one. The chain joins TRBV28 to TRBJ1-1; D is unresolved. The CDR3 extends over 11 amino acids. Germline lookup yields CDR1 MDHEN and CDR2 SYDVKM. V lost 3 bases, J lost 7 bases, and 6 bases lay in between. The CDR3 sequence is CASSFYNEAFF. CDR3 bases: TGTGCCAGCAGTTTTTATAATGAAGCTTTCTTT.

The V gene is TRBV7-2, the J gene TRBJ1-6; 9 bases line up with TRBD1. This CDR3 spans 16 amino acids. Looked up from germline, CDR1 is SGHTA and CDR2 is FQGNSA. Trimming took 4 bases from V and 7 from J; bases not matched to a gene: 8. The CDR3 DNA reads TGTGCCAGCAGCTCCCACCGGACAGGGGCCAATTCACCCCTCCACTTT. Amino acids: CASSSHRTGANSPLHF.

The chain recombines TRBV6-5 with TRBJ2-5, with a tentative D call TRBD1 (5 bases). Per the germline V gene, CDR1 is MNHEY and CDR2 is SVGAGI. The CDR3 is made up of 14 amino acids. Trimming shortened V by 7 bases and J by 2 bases, and 14 bases separated the two germline ends. Written as DNA, the CDR3 is TGTGCCAGCATGACAGATCGACGACAAGAGACCCAGTACTTC. It encodes CASMTDRRQETQYF.

This rearrangement joins TRBV11-3 to TRBJ1-1; D is perhaps TRBD1 (5 bases). The V end was cut by 5 bases, the J end by 1 base, with 14 bases between. Per the germline V gene, CDR1 is SGHNT and CDR2 is YENEEA. CDR3 length: 15 residues. CDR3 nucleotide sequence: TGTGCCAGCAGCCCGGTAGGGGTGGGGAACACTGAAGCTTTCTTT. Its translation is CASSPVGVGNTEAFF.

The chain recombines TRBV18 with TRBJ2-5; the match to TRBD1 covers 10 bases. After removal of 6 bases from V and 5 bases from J, the junction contained 3 bases not matched to a gene. In germline, CDR1 is KGHSH, CDR2 LQKENI. This CDR3 comprises 13 residues. CDR3 in amino acids: CASSTGGAETQYF. Here the CDR3 DNA reads TGTGCCAGCTCGACAGGGGGCGCGGAGACCCAGTACTTC.

This clone was detected only a few times. The chain combines TRBV7-8 with TRBJ2-2, with TRBD1 matching over 8 bases. The CDR3 spans 15 residues. With 5 bases clipped from V and 7 bases from J, the junction kept 9 bases outside the gene matches. Germline V gives CDR1 SGHVS, CDR2 FQNEAQ. CDR3 protein: CASSARTGSVGELFF. The CDR3 nucleotides read TGTGCCAGCAGCGCCCGGACAGGGTCAGTCGGGGAGCTGTTTTTT.

This chain links TRBV9 with TRBJ1-6, with D possibly matching TRBD1 (6 bases). CDR3 length: 17 residues. V was trimmed by 3 bases and J by 0 bases, leaving 13 bases between them. The germline gives CDR1 SGDLS, CDR2 YYNGEE. CDR3 coding DNA: TGTGCCAGCAGCGATGGACAGATTAGCTCCTATAATTCACCCCTCCACTTT. It yields the protein CASSDGQISSYNSPLHF.

The rearrangement uses TRBV11-3 and TRBJ1-2, with D possibly being TRBD1 (5 bases). The V and J ends lost 4 bases and 4 bases respectively, with 10 bases between them. The germline gives CDR1 SGHNT, CDR2 YENEEA. This CDR3 is built from 13 residues. CDR3 DNA: TGTGCCAGCAGCTCTCAGGGTTCCTATGGCTACACCTTC. Translated, it gives CASSSQGSYGYTF.

The V gene is TRBV18, the J gene TRBJ1-2; 9 bases agree with TRBD1. CDR1 and CDR2 from the germline V gene are KGHSH and LQKENI. This CDR3 has 16 amino acids. V lost 2 bases, J lost 8 bases, and 12 bases stayed unmatched. The CDR3 loop is CASSPSITGTGLGYTF. CDR3 coding DNA: TGTGCCAGCTCACCATCAATTACCGGGACAGGGCTCGGCTACACCTTC.

The genes are TRBV10-3 and TRBJ2-2, with 9 positions matching TRBD1. Per germline, CDR1 ENHRY and CDR2 SYGVKD. The CDR3 runs 15 residues. V lost 2 bases to trimming and J lost 7 bases; unmatched junction nucleotides: 5. The CDR3, as DNA: TGTGCCATCAGTGAGCCGGACAGGGGAATCGGGGAGCTGTTTTTT. Protein sequence: CAISEPDRGIGELFF.

As to this clone: Other DNA sequences within the sample encode an identical CDR3. This chain connects TRBV5-1 to TRBJ2-3, with D unresolved. The germline gives CDR1 SGHRS, CDR2 YFSETQ. Trimming cost V 4 bases and J 1 base, with 10 bases left between them. The CDR3 has 14 residues. DNA of the CDR3: TGCGCCAGCAGCCCCGGCCAGGGCACAGATACGCAGTATTTT. Translated, it gives CASSPGQGTDTQYF.

This clone was seen once. V and J are TRBV18 and TRBJ2-3; a possible D gene is TRBD2 (6 bases). This CDR3 region has 15 residues. V lost 3 bases and J lost 0, with 10 bases in between. Per germline, CDR1 KGHSH and CDR2 LQKENI. Here the CDR3 DNA reads TGTGCCAGCTCACCGGGAGGTTCTAGCACAGATACGCAGTATTTT. As protein: CASSPGGSSTDTQYF.

The chain employs TRBV11-2 and TRBJ1-4; 11 positions match TRBD1. J was trimmed by 8 bases and V by 6 bases; bases with no gene match: 17. Germline-derived CDR1 and CDR2 are SGHAT and FQNNGV. CDR3 length equals 18 residues. The CDR3 DNA sequence: TGTGCCAGCAGTCACCAGGGGACAGGGGGGGGTTCCTGGGAAAAACTGTTTTTT. It specifies CASSHQGTGGGSWEKLFF.

This clone was seen a single time. J is TRBJ2-3 and V is TRBV5-5; TRBD2 matches 9 bases. Germline CDR1 and CDR2: SGHKS and YYEKEE (reference sequence). V shed 0 bases, J shed 2 bases, and the junction held 4 bases outside the gene matches. The CDR3 is made up of 16 amino acids. CDR3 bases: TGTGCCAGCAGCTTGGGTAGCGGGGGTAACACAGATACGCAGTATTTT. Protein sequence: CASSLGSGGNTDTQYF.

This chain uses TRBV10-2 with TRBJ2-7; 7 nucleotides match TRBD1. The germline V gene has CDR1 WSHSY and CDR2 SAAADI. This CDR3 has 14 residues. The V and J ends lost 1 base and 2 bases, in that order; junction bases with no gene match: 2. CDR3 protein: CASSELGQTYEQYV. The CDR3, as DNA: TGCGCCAGCAGTGAGTTGGGACAGACCTACGAGCAGTACGTC.